The source of this T cell receptor beta chain is a study of neurological immune-mediated disorders. Findings and caveats of the study: Multiple sclerosis patients had less TCR clonal expansion than even healthy controls, unlike HTLV-1-associated myelopathy.

About this clonotype: No antigen is known for it.

TCRdb reprocessed the 5' RACE reads with MiXCR, giving one entry per CDR3 protein. The sample has around 33,000 distinct CDR3 sequences, around a quarter seen once; the top ten hold roughly 27%. Germline values: CDR1 SEHNR, CDR2 FQNEAQ (reference sequence). The CDR3 is 15 residues long. V was cut by 4 bases and J by 2 bases, with 12 bases left in between. The chain links TRBV7-9 to TRBJ2-1; either TRBD1 or TRBD2 may supply D (5 bases each). The clonotype was recovered from a middle-aged man with HTLV-1-associated myelopathy (HAM/TSP). Sequenced sample: CD4+ T cells from blood. The CDR3 region is CASSSGPLTYNEQFF. CDR3 nucleotide sequence: TGTGCCAGCAGCTCGGGGCCGCTTACCTACAATGAGCAGTTCTTC.